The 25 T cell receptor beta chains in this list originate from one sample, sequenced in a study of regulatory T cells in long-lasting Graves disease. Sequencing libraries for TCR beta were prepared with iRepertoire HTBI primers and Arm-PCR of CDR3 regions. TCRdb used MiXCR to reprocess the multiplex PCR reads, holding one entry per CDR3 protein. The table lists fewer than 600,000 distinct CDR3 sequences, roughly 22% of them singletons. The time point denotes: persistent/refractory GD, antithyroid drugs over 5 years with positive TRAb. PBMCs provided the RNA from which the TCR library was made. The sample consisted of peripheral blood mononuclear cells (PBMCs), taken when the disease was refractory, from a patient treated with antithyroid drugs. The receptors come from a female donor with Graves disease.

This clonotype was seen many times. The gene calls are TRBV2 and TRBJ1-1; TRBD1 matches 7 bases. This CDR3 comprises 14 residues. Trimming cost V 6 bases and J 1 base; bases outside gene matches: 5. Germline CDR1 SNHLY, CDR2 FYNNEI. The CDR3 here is CASRSGTANTEAFF. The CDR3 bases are TGTGCCAGCAGGAGTGGGACAGCGAACACTGAAGCTTTCTTT.

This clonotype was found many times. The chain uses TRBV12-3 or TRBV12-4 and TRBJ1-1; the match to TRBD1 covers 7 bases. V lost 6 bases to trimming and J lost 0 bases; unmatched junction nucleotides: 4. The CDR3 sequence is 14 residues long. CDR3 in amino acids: CASRGQDLNTEAFF. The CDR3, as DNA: TGTGCCAGCAGAGGACAGGATCTGAACACTGAAGCTTTCTTT.

CDR3 nucleotides: TGTGCCAGCAGTTCGGGACAGGGGGCGGAATTGGGGGACATTCAGTACTTC. Translating gives CASSSGQGAELGDIQYF. The chain joins TRBV6-2 or TRBV6-3 to TRBJ2-4; 12 positions match TRBD1. The CDR3 sequence is 17 residues long. CDR1 and CDR2 from the germline V gene are MNHEY and SVGEGT. The V and J ends lost 4 bases and 8 bases, in that order; junction bases with no gene match: 12.

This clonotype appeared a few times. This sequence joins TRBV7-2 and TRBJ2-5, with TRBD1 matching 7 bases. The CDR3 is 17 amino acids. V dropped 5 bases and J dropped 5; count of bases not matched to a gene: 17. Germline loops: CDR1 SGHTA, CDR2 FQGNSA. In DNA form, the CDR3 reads TGTGCCAGCAGCCCCCTCCTCGGCAGGGGGTCGGAGGAGACCCAGTACTTC. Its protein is CASSPLLGRGSEETQYF.

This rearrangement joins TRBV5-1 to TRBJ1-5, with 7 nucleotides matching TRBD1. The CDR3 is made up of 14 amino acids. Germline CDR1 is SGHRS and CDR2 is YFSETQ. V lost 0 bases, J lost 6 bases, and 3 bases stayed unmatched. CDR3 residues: CASSLEGTAQPQHF. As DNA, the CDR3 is TGCGCCAGCAGCTTGGAAGGGACAGCTCAGCCCCAGCATTTT.

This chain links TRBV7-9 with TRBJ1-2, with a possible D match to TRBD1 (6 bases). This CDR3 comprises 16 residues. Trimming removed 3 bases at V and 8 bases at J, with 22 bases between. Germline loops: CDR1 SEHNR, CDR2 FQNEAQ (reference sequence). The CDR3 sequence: CASSLDWAQGGKGYTF. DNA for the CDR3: TGTGCCAGCAGCTTGGACTGGGCACAGGGAGGGAAAGGCTACACCTTC.

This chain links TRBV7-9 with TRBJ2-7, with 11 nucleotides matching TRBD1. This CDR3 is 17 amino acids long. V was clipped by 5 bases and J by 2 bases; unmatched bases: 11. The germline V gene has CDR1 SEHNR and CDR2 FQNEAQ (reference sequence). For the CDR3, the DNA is TGTGCCAGCAGCCGCCCTCTCCGGGACAGGGGGGCCTACGAGCAGTACTTC. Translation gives CASSRPLRDRGAYEQYF.

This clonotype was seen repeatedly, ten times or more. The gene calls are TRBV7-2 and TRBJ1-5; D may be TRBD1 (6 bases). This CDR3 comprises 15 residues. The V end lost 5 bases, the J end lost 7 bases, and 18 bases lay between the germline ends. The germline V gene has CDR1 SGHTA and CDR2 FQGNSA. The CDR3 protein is CASSAGGGQEQPQHF. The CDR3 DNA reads TGTGCCAGCAGCGCGGGCGGGGGGCAGGAACAGCCCCAGCATTTT.

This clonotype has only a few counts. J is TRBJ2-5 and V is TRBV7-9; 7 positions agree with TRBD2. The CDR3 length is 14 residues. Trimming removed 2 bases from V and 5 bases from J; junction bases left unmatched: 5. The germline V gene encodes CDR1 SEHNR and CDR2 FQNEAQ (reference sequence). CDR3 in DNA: TGTGCCAGCAGCTTACCCAGCGGGACGGAGACCCAGTACTTC. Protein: CASSLPSGTETQYF.

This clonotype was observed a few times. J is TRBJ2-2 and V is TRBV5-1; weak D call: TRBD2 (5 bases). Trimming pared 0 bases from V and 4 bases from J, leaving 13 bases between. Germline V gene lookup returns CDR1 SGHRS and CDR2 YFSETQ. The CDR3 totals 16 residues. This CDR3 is CASSLVLGVSTGELFF. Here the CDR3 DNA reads TGCGCCAGCAGCTTGGTTTTGGGAGTCTCCACCGGGGAGCTGTTTTTT.

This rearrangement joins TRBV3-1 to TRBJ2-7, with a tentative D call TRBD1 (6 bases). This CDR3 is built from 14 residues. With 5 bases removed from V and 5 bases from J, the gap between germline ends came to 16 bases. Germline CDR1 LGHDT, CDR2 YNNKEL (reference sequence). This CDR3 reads CASSYGTIGHEQYF. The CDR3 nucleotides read TGTGCCAGCAGCTACGGGACAATTGGCCACGAGCAGTACTTC.

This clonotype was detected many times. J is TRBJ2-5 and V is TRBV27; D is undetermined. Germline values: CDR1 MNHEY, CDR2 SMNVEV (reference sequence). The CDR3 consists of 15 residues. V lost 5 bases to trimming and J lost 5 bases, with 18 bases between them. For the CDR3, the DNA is TGTGCCAGCAGTCCCCGCCTGATAACCGGGGAGACCCAGTACTTC. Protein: CASSPRLITGETQYF.

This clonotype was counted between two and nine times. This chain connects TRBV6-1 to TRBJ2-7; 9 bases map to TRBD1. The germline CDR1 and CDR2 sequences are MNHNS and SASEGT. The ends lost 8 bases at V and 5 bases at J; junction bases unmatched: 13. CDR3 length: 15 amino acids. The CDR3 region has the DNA TGTGCCAGCGACTCCCCGGGACAGGGTTCCCACGAGCAGTACTTC. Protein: CASDSPGQGSHEQYF.

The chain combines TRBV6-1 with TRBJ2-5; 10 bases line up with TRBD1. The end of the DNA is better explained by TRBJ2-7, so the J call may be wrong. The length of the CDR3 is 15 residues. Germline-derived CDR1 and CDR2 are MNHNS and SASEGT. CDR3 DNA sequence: TGTGCCAGCAGCCTCGGGACAGGGGACTCCTACGAGCAGTACTTC. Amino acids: CASSLGTGDSYEQYF.

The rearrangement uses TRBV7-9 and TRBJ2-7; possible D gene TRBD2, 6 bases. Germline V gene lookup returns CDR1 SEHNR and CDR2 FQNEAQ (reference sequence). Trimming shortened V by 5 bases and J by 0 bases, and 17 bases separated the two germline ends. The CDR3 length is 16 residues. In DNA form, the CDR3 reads TGTGCCAGCAGCCCCTGGGAGGCGGGGAGCTCCTACGAGCAGTACTTC. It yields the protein CASSPWEAGSSYEQYF.

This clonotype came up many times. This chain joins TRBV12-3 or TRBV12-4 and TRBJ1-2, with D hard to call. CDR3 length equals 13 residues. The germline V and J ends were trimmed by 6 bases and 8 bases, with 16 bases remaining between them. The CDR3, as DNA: TGTGCCAGCAGACCGCGGGTGAATTGGGGCTACACCTTC. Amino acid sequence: CASRPRVNWGYTF.

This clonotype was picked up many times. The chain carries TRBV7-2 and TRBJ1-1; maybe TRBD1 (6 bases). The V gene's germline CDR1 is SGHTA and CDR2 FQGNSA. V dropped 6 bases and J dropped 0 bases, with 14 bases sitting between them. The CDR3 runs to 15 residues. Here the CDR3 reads CASSGGALMNTEAFF. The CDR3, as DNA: TGTGCCAGCAGTGGGGGGGCTCTTATGAACACTGAAGCTTTCTTT.

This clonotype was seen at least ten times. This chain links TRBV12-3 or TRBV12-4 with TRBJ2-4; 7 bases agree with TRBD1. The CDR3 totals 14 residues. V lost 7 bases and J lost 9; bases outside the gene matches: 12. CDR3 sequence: CASTILGGAAIQYF. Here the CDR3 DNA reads TGTGCCAGCACCATTTTAGGGGGCGCCGCCATTCAGTACTTC.

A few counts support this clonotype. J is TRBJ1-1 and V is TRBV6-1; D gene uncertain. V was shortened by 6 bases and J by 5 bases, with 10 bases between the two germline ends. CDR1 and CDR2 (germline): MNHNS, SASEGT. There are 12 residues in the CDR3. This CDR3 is CASRAKGTEAFF. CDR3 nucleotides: TGTGCCAGCAGGGCAAAAGGGACTGAAGCTTTCTTT.

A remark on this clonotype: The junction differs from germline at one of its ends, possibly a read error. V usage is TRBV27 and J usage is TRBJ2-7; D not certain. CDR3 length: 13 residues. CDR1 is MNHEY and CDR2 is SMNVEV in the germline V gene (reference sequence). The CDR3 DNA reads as TGTGCCAGCAGTTCTACCCTCTCCTACGAGCAGTGCTTC. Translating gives CASSSTLSYEQCF.

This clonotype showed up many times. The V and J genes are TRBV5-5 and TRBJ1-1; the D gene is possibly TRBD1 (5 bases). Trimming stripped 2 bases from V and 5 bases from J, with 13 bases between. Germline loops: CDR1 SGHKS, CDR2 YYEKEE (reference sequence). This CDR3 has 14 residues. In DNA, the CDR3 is TGTGCCAGCAGCTTTGCAGGGAGATCGACTGAAGCTTTCTTT. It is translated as CASSFAGRSTEAFF.

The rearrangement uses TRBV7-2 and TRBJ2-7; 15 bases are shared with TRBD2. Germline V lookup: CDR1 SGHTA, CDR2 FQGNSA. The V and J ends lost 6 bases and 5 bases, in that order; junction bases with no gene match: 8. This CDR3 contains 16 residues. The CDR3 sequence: CASRGTSGGLTHEQYF. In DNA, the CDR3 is TGTGCCAGCAGGGGGACTAGCGGGGGGCTTACCCACGAGCAGTACTTC.

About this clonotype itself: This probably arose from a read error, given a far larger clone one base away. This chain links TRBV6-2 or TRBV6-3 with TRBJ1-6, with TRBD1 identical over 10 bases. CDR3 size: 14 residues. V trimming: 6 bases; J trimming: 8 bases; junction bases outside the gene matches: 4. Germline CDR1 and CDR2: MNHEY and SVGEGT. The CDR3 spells CASRRGTGDSPLHF. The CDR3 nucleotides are TGTGCCAGCAGACGCGGGACAGGGGATTCACCCCTCCACTTT.

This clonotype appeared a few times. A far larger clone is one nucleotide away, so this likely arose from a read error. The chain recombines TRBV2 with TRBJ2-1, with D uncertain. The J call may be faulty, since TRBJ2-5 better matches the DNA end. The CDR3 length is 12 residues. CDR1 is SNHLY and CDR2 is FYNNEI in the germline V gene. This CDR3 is CAGSENQETQYF. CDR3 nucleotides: TGTGCCGGCAGTGAAAATCAAGAGACCCAGTACTTC.

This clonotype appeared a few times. CDR3 coding DNA: TGTGCCAGCAGCCAAGAGCAAGGGCTTCCCTACGAGCAGTACTTC. Amino acids: CASSQEQGLPYEQYF. The genes are TRBV3-1 and TRBJ2-7, with D unclear. Germline-derived CDR1 and CDR2 are LGHDT and YNNKEL (reference sequence). The CDR3 extends over 15 amino acids. V was clipped by 0 bases and J by 2 bases, with 11 bases between them.